This T cell receptor (beta chain) was sequenced in a study of cytomegalovirus exposure and HLA in healthy donors. Study as a whole: HLA-typed donors were the source of about 85 million unique TCRs, which an early data release held. Study-level results: Later on, an analysis showed TCR association rates differing by HLA locus, with DRB1 the most and HLA-C the fewest. Most TCR sequences proved rare, with some public TCRs found in many donors. A prior analysis recorded that most TCR beta V segments were productive about 87% or about 30% of the time.

Turning to this clone: What it binds is unknown.

The PCR employed 60 Vbeta primers together with 13 Jbeta primers. Some clones are missing from TCRdb's copy, which holds only in-frame ones; the method was immunoSEQ multiplex PCR. The data contain 120,000 or so clones, approximately 80% of them singletons. The CDR3 has 13 amino acids. Germline-derived CDR1 and CDR2 are PRHDT and FYEKMQ (reference sequence). The receptor was derived from a man younger than 35 in good health and CMV-seronegative. The source material was PBMCs. The chain carries TRBV13 and TRBJ2-5; a possible D gene is TRBD1 (6 bases). TRBJ2-7 explains the end of the DNA better; the J call may be wrong. The CDR3 spells CASSSQGPYEQYF. The CDR3 coding sequence is TGTGCCAGCAGCTCACAGGGCCCCTACGAGCAGTACTTC.